This TCR beta chain is from a study of cytomegalovirus exposure and HLA in healthy donors (dated by TCRdb to 2015 to 2018). In the study overall: In an earlier analysis of 587 of the donors, 250 to 350 Gb of sequence data and some 100 million unique TCR beta sequences from 150 million to 200 million T cells were reported. An early release that covered about 600 HLA-typed donors contained 300 to 350 gigabases of sequencing data and around 85 million unique TCR sequences. The genetic ancestry cluster associated with self-reported Caucasian donors included 70% to 85% of the 300 to 400 genotyped donors. The study was designed to test whether signatures of past pathogen exposure could be identified by cataloging public T cell receptors. The study profiled the T cell repertoires of under 700 subjects by immunosequencing and related them to cytomegalovirus serostatus. In addition to the first cohort of 666 subjects, a separate validation cohort of approximately 110 different subjects was used. To predict cytomegalovirus infection status, the study brought together high-throughput TCR immunosequencing, statistical association of individual TCRs with disease status, and machine learning. To study patterns of TCR occurrence, a later analysis re-analyzed previously published TCR beta repertoires from 650 to 750 donors and added high-resolution HLA genotyping. Rather than using new phenotypic data, the later analysis identified candidate immune exposures from TCR beta sequences and from how often those sequences occurred across donors. In an earlier analysis of 587 of the donors, high-throughput TCR beta sequencing was used to judge whether each TCR beta V gene segment behaved as functional or pseudogenic. Donor age, sex, ethnicity and CMV serostatus were compiled together with the repertoire data. In a later genetic analysis, genome-wide SNP genotypes for about 65% of the 666 donors were used, and that subset was treated as a discovery cohort. Every repertoire in the discovery cohort had been generated on one and the same sequencing platform. HLA typing included class I and class II loci at four-digit resolution. The number of typed donors differed by locus: about 620-640 for A, B, C, DRB1 and DQB1; 522 for DQA1; 606 for DPA1; and about 450 for DPB1. Several DR-DQ haplotypes were treated as single units for association and clustering because of strong linkage in the cohort. Across some 400 genotyped donors of the cohort, an average of roughly 230,000 unique TCR beta nucleotide sequences per donor were sequenced, and roughly 17% of those sequences were non-productive.

Trimming removed 5 bases from V and 6 bases from J, leaving 11 bases between the germline ends. The germline V gene (reference sequence) sets CDR1 to SEHNR and CDR2 to FQNEAQ. From its cysteine to its phenylalanine, the CDR3 spans 13 amino acids. Just the 39-base CDR3 DNA is kept, in frame starting at base 1. Libraries were prepared through the immunoSEQ multiplex PCR assay. For the multiplex PCR, a mixture combining 60 forward primers for TCR Vbeta segments and 13 reverse primers for TCR Jbeta segments was used. A multiplex PCR assay on genomic DNA amplified the CDR3 region of rearranged TCR beta genes. On the Illumina HiSeq System, the amplified TCR beta libraries were sequenced as 87-base-pair reads. The study's processing was this. In a later analysis, some 80 million unique TCR beta chains were counted across the approximately 670 repertoires, and roughly 10 million of these chains were shared by at least two donors. A nearest-neighbor algorithm error-corrected the raw reads and collapsed the reads into unique sequences, merging closely related sequences to remove PCR and sequencing errors. V, D and J gene segments were assigned by aligning CDR3 sequences to IMGT reference sequences. For a sequence to be retained, at least a six-nucleotide match to both a V gene segment and a J gene segment was required. A rearrangement was called productive if the CDR3 had no stop codons and remained in frame with V and J, and every other rearrangement was called non-productive. CDR3 was defined according to IMGT convention as the region running from the second conserved V-encoded cysteine to the conserved J-encoded phenylalanine. Sequences without an unambiguous match to a single V gene segment were excluded from the earlier analysis of 450 to 750 of the donors. In an earlier analysis of 587 of the donors, V segments were called functional above 56.7% productive rearrangements and were called segregating when the between-donor standard deviation exceeded 5%. A statistical classification framework was built for diagnosing cytomegalovirus status from the catalog of TCR beta chain sequences. In a later analysis, TCR nucleotide sequences were compared against IMGT/GENE-DB human TR gene sequences so that V and J genes could be assigned. In a later analysis, CDR3 sequences and most-parsimonious VDJ recombination scenarios were assigned using the TCRdist pipeline. In a later analysis, every TCR beta chain was defined by the combination of its CDR3 amino acid sequence and its V-gene family, and reads without a unique V-gene family were dropped. In a later analysis, 450 to 600 highly shared, low-generation-probability nucleotide sequences were removed to address suspected cross-contamination and a sequencing artifact. In a later analysis, a clonal expansion index was calculated for each public chain from normalized within-repertoire ranks of inferred template counts. A later analysis computed generation probabilities with a VDJ recombination model fitted to out-of-frame rearrangements, and checked the results against IGoR. Hypergeometric tests were used in a later analysis to score TCR-TCR, TCR-HLA and TCR-CMV co-occurrence, with a repertoire-size bias correction applied to the TCR pairs. In a later analysis, false discovery rates were estimated by permuting HLA or CMV assignments 20 times. In a later analysis, co-occurring TCRs were grouped using DBSCAN, with TCRdist sequence similarity added in when clustering inside HLA-allele-positive subsets. Repertoires with fewer than 30,000 or more than 120,000 public chains, plus five repertoires with anomalous nucleotide sharing, were excluded from co-occurrence clustering. TCRdb retrieved this table from immuneACCESS and kept in-frame rearrangements only. Not all clones are present; in checked studies, unresolved V genes account for under half, and no reason is known for the remainder. For V, J and clone size, that table is used; D and trimming come from the DNA. This sample is represented by around 93,000 clones; roughly 63% of them were singletons. Jointly, the top ten make up approximately 5.8% of the sample.

The cohort consisted of some 670 healthy bone marrow donors. Cohort members were all nominally healthy when sampled, although unrecorded immune exposures were likely present. The donor tested CMV seropositive and was one of the 289 seropositive cohort members. A peripheral blood sample was collected from each donor, and TCR beta sequencing was performed on peripheral blood mononuclear cells. Genomic DNA was extracted from the blood cell samples with the Qiagen DNeasy Blood Extraction Kit. The investigation overall reported the following: For the cohort, immune exposure information was limited to CMV serostatus. In the study, 150 to 200 TCR beta chains were listed as associated with cytomegalovirus. In a later analysis, TCR association rates were found to vary across HLA loci, with the most associated TCRs seen for DRB1 alleles and the fewest for HLA-C alleles. In vitro tests confirmed that a few of the cytomegalovirus-associated TCR beta chains recognize cytomegalovirus antigens. The classifier was reported to diagnose cytomegalovirus status with high specificity and sensitivity in both the original and validation cohorts. A later genetic analysis associated a missense DCLRE1C variant with V-gene and J-gene trimming of TCR beta chains, and an independent cohort replicated the association. While some public TCRs were present in many individuals, most TCR sequences turned up only very rarely across donors. When HLA alleles, especially DR and DQ, strongly co-occurred, TCR associations were difficult to assign to individual alleles. A further reported finding was that TCR beta sequences accurately predicted the HLA-A and HLA-B alleles for most subjects in the first cohort. In a later analysis, HLA-associated TCR beta chains showed more clonal expansion and lower generation probabilities than non-associated chains that were equally common. A cluster of highly shared sequence variants was judged likely to be a technical artifact of the sequencing pipeline. In a later analysis, over 15,000 TCR beta sequences were associated with specific HLA alleles at a false discovery rate of 0.05. A later analysis reported that several top co-occurrence clusters appeared linked to parvovirus B19, influenza, CMV and Epstein-Barr virus. Because HLA typing was unavailable for some donors at each locus, only the typed subset was used in association tests. A later analysis found that most CMV-associated TCR beta chains appeared HLA-restricted, with HLA associations seemingly driven largely by CMV exposure. In a later genetic analysis, fewer N-insertions in productive TCRs were reported among donors in an Asian-associated ancestry cluster than the approximately 710-donor mean. Broadly in line with IMGT annotations, most TCR beta V segments showed up in productive rearrangements about 87% or about 30% of the time in an earlier analysis of 587 of the donors. Correlated functional status among segregating V segments might reflect linkage disequilibrium, but an unknown experimental factor could not be ruled out. The 87-base-pair reads could not distinguish some IMGT-functional V segments, including TRBV6-2 and TRBV6-3, so those segments were excluded. Because counts were too low, roughly 16 rarely observed V segments, including chromosome 9 orphons, were excluded from the earlier analysis of under 650 of the donors. Roughly uniform sequencing depth across donors was assumed in presence/absence analyses, although this assumption may not hold. The authors suggested that the approach could potentially be generalized to other disease states and immunological phenotypes. In this cohort, only TCR beta chains were sequenced, and detectable features were limited by the absence of alpha or paired-chain data.

This clone has more than one count but fewer than ten. This receptor's antigen is unknown. Base quality data are lacking; no much larger clone is found one base away. This clonotype originated in a boy aged 5-17 years in good health and CMV-seropositive. The sequencing sample was made of PBMCs. This chain joins TRBV7-9 to TRBJ2-1; too little of a D gene remains to name it. The bases read TGTGCCAGCAGCCAGGCCTATTTCAATGAGCAGTTCTTC. It translates to CASSQAYFNEQFF.